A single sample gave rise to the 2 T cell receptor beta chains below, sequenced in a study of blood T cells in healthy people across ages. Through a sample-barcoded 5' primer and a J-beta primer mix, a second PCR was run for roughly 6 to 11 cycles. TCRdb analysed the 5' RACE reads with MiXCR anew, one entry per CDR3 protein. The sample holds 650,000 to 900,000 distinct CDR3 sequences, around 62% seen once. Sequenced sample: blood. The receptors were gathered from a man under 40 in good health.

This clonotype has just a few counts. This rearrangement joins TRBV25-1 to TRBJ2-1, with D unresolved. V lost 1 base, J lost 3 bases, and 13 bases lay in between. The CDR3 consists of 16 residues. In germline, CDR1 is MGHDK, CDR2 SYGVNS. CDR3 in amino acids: CASSESGVLHYNEQFF. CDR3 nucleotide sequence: TGTGCCAGCAGTGAATCCGGCGTACTTCACTACAATGAGCAGTTCTTC.

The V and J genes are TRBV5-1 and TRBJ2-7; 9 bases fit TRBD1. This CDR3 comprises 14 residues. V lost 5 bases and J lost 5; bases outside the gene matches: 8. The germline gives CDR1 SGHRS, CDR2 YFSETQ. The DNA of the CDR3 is TGCGCCAGCAGGGAGGGGACAGGGCTCGACGAGCAGTACTTC. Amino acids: CASREGTGLDEQYF.